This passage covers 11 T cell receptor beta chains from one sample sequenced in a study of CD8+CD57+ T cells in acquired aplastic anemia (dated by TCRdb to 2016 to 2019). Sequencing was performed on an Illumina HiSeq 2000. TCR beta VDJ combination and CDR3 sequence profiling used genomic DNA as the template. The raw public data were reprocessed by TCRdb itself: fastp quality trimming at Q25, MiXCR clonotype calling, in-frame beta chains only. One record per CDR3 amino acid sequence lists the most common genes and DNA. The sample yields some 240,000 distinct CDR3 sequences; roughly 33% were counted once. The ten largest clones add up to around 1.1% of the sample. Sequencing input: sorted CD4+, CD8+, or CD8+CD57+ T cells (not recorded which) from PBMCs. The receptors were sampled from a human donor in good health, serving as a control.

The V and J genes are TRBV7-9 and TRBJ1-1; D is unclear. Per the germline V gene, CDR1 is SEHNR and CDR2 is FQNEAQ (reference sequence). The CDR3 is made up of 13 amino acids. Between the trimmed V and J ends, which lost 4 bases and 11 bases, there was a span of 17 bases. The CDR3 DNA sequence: TGTGCCAGCAGCTCGAGTGCCCCGGAGGGCGCTTTCTTT. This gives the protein CASSSSAPEGAFF.

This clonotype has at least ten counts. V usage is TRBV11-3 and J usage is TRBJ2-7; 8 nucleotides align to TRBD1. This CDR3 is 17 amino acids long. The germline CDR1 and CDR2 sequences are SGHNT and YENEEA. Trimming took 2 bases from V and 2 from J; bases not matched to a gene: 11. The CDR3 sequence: CASSLLPFGQGTYEQYF. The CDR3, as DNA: TGTGCCAGCAGCTTACTACCCTTCGGACAGGGAACCTACGAGCAGTACTTC.

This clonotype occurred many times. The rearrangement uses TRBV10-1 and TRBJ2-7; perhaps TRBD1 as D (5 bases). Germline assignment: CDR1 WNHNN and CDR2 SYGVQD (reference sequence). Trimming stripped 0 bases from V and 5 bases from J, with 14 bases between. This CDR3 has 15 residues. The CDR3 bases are TGCGCCAGCAGTGAGTCGGTAGCAGGGTTTAACGAGCAGTACTTC. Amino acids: CASSESVAGFNEQYF.

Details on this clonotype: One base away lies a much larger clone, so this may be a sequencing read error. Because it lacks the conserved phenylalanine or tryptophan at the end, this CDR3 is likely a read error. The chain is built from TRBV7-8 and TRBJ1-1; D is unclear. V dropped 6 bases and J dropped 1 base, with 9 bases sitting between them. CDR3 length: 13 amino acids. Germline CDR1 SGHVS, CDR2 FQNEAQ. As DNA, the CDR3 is TGTGCCAGCAGAACCGGGCAGAACACTGAAGCTTTCTCT. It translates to CASRTGQNTEAFS.

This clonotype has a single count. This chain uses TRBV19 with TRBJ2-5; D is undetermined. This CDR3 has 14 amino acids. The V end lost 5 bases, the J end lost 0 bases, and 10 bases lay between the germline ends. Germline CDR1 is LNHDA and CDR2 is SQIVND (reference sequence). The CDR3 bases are TGTGCCAGTAGTGTTTTGGCGTACCAAGAGACCCAGTACTTC. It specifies CASSVLAYQETQYF.

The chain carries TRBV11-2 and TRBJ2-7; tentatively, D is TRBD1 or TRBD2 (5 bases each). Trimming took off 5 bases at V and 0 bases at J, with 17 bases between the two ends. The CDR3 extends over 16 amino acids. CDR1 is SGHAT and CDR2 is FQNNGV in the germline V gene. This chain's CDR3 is CASSPVSRGSSYEQYF. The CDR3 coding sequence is TGTGCCAGCAGCCCCGTTTCGAGGGGTAGCTCCTACGAGCAGTACTTC.

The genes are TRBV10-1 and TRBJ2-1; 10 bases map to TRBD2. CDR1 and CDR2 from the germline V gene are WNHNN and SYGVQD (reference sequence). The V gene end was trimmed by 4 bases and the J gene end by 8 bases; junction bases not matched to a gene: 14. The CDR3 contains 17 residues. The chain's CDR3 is CASSANVDSGRAYEQFF. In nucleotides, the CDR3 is TGCGCCAGCAGTGCGAACGTGGACAGCGGGAGGGCCTATGAGCAGTTCTTC.

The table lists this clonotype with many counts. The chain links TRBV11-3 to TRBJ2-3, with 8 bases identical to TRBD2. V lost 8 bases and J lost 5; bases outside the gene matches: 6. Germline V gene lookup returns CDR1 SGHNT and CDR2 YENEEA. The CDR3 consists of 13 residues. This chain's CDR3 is CASSAGGGDTQYF. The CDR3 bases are TGTGCCAGCTCCGCGGGGGGTGGAGATACGCAGTATTTT.

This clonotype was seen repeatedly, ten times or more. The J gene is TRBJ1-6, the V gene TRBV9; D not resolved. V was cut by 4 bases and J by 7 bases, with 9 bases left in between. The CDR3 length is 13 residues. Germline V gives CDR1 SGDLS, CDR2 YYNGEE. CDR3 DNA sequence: TGTGCCAGCAGCTTAGACGAAAATTCACCCCTCCACTTT. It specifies CASSLDENSPLHF.

Written as DNA, the CDR3 is TGCAGCGTGGGCTACGGGATTACCTATGGCTACACCTTC. As protein: CSVGYGITYGYTF. V is TRBV29-1 and J is TRBJ1-2, with unresolved D. Germline CDR1 and CDR2: SQVTM and ANQGSEA. The CDR3 is 13 residues long. With 6 bases removed from V and 4 bases from J, the gap between germline ends came to 15 bases.

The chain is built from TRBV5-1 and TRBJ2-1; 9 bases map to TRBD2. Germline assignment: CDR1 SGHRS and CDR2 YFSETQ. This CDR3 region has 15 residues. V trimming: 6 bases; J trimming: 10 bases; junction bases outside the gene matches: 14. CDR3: CASKESSGVVREQFF. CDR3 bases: TGCGCCAGCAAGGAATCTAGCGGGGTAGTGCGAGAGCAGTTCTTC.